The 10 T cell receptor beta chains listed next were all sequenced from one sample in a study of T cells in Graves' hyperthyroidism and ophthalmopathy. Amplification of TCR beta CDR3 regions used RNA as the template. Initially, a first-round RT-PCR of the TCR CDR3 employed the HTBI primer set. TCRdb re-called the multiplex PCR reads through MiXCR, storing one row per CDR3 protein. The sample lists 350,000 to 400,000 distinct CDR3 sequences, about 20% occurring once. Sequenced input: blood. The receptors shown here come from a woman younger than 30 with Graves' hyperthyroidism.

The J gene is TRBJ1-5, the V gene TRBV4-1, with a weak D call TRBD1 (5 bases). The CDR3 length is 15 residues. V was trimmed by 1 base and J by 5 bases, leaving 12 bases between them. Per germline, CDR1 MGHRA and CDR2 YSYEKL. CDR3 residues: CASSQGGARDQPQHF. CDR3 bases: TGCGCCAGCAGCCAAGGTGGGGCTAGGGATCAGCCCCAGCATTTT.

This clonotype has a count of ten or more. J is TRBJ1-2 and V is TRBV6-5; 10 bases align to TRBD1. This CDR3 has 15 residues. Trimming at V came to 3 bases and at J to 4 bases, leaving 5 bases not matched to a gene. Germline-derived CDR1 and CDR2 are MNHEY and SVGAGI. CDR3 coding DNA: TGTGCCAGCAGTTATGGGACAGGGGCCCTCTATGGCTACACCTTC. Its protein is CASSYGTGALYGYTF.

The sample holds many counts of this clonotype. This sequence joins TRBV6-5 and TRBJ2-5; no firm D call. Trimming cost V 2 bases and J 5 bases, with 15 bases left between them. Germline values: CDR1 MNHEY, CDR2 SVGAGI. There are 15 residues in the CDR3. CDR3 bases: TGTGCCAGCAGTTACCTGGGCAGTTTTGGGGAGACCCAGTACTTC. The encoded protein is CASSYLGSFGETQYF.

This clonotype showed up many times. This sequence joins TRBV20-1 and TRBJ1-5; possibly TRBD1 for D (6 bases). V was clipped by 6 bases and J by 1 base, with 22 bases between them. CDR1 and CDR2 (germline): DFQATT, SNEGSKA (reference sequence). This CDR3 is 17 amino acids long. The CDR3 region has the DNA TGCAGTGCGAAGGTAACAGGGATAACGGGGAGCAATCAGCCCCAGCATTTT. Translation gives CSAKVTGITGSNQPQHF.

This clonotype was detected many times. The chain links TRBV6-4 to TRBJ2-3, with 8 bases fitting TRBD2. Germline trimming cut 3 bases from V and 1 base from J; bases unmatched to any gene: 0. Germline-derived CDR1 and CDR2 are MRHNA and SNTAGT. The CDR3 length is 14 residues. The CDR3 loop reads CASSERGGTDTQYF. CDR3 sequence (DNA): TGTGCCAGCAGTGAGCGGGGGGGCACAGATACGCAGTATTTT.

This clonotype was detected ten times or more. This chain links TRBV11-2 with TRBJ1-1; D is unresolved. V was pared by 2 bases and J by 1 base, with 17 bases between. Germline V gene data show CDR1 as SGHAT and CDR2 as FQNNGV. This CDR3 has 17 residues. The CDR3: CASSLHPARTTNTEAFF. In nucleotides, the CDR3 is TGTGCCAGCAGCTTACATCCCGCCCGGACTACGAACACTGAAGCTTTCTTT.

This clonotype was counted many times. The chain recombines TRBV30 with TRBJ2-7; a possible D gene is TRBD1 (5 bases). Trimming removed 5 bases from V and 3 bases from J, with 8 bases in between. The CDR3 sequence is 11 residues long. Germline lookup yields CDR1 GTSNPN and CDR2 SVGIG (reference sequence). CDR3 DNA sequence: TGTGCCTGGGGCAGGGTCTACGAGCAGTACTTC. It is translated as CAWGRVYEQYF.

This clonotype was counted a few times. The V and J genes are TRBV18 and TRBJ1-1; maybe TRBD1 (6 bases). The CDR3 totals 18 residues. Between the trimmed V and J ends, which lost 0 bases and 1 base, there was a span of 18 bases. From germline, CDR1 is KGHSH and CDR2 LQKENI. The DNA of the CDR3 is TGTGCCAGCTCACCACCGCAGGGGATCCCTTCAAAGAACACTGAAGCTTTCTTT. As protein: CASSPPQGIPSKNTEAFF.

The CDR3 loop reads CASSYRQGGGAFF. The CDR3, as DNA: TGTGCCAGCAGTTACCGACAGGGCGGCGGAGCTTTCTTT. This chain connects TRBV28 to TRBJ1-1, with 7 positions matching TRBD1. The V gene end was trimmed by 4 bases and the J gene end by 10 bases; junction bases not matched to a gene: 9. The length of the CDR3 is 13 residues. From germline, CDR1 is MDHEN and CDR2 SYDVKM.

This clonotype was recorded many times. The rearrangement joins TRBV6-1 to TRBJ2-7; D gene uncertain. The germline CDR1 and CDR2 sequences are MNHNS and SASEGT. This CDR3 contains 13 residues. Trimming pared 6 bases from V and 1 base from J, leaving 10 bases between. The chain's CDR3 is CASSNPASYEQYF. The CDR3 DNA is TGTGCCAGCAGCAACCCTGCGTCCTACGAGCAGTACTTC.